The 15 T cell receptor beta chains in this list originate from one sample, sequenced in a study of shared clonotypes between healthy human individuals. Produced via immunoSEQ multiplex PCR; TCRdb's table is partial and in-frame only. In the table there are some 470,000 clones, 60% to 85% of which are singletons. Sequencing used PBMCs. Source of these receptors: a woman between 35 and 50 years old in good health. Some clones in this sample may be carry-over from other donors' samples.

This chain joins TRBV7-9 and TRBJ2-5; 9 bases are a match to TRBD1. This CDR3 is 14 amino acids long. Per germline, CDR1 SEHNR and CDR2 FQNEAQ (reference sequence). V dropped 3 bases and J dropped 4; count of bases not matched to a gene: 3. CDR3 coding DNA: TGTGCCAGCAGCTTCAACAGGGGGCGAGAGACCCAGTACTTC. This translates into CASSFNRGRETQYF.

This clone was recorded once. The rearrangement joins TRBV6-6 to TRBJ2-7; TRBD2 agrees at 9 bases. The V and J ends lost 5 bases and 4 bases, in that order; junction bases with no gene match: 6. The CDR3 contains 14 residues. The germline V gene has CDR1 MNHNY and CDR2 SVGAGI (reference sequence). The CDR3 coding sequence is TGTGCCAGCAGTGCGGGACTAGCTGGGTACGAGCAGTACTTC. Translating it yields CASSAGLAGYEQYF.

The chain is built from TRBV28 and TRBJ2-7, with 7 bases matching TRBD2. Losses at the gene ends were 8 bases for V and 1 base for J; bases not matched to a gene: 8. Germline CDR1 and CDR2: MDHEN and SYDVKM. The CDR3 is 14 amino acids. The CDR3 is CASSVAGASYEQYF. DNA for the CDR3: TGTGCCAGCTCGGTGGCGGGAGCGTCCTACGAGCAGTACTTC.

This clone was seen a few times. This rearrangement joins TRBV6-5 to TRBJ1-1, with unresolved D. Trimming cost V 10 bases and J 1 base, with 10 bases left between them. Germline lookup yields CDR1 MNHEY and CDR2 SVGAGI. This CDR3 contains 12 residues. The CDR3 sequence: CATEGANTEAFF. The CDR3 DNA reads TGTGCCACCGAAGGAGCGAACACTGAAGCTTTCTTT.

This clone was counted between two and nine times. The chain couples TRBV30 to TRBJ2-5; a possible D gene is TRBD2 (5 bases). With the DNA end fitting TRBJ2-7 better, the J assignment may be wrong. This CDR3 has 13 residues. Germline V gene data show CDR1 as GTSNPN and CDR2 as SVGIG (reference sequence). In DNA form, the CDR3 reads TGTGCCTTCCGTCTGGAGGCCAGAAACGAGCAGTACTTC. Its protein is CAFRLEARNEQYF.

The chain carries TRBV6-1 and TRBJ1-2; perhaps TRBD1 as D (5 bases). This CDR3 contains 16 residues. V was cut by 1 base and J by 4 bases, with 16 bases left in between. Germline CDR1 and CDR2: MNHNS and SASEGT. CDR3 nucleotides: TGTGCCAGCAGTGAAGGACGTCACGAAGGGGTCTATGGCTACACCTTC. Encoded protein: CASSEGRHEGVYGYTF.

This chain connects TRBV11-2 to TRBJ1-2, with 7 bases matching TRBD1. Germline CDR1 and CDR2: SGHAT and FQNNGV. The CDR3 loop spans 14 amino acids. V shed 1 base and J 8 bases; nucleotides not matched to a gene: 7. The CDR3 region has the DNA TGTGCCAGCAGCTTAGTCCCCGGGACAGTGGGCTACACCTTC. Amino acid sequence: CASSLVPGTVGYTF.

The sample holds one count of this clone. V gene TRBV6-1 combines with J gene TRBJ1-5, with D possibly matching TRBD1 (6 bases). CDR3 size: 14 residues. Germline V gives CDR1 MNHNS, CDR2 SASEGT. Trimming left V 2 bases short and J 6 bases short, with 11 bases between. In nucleotides, the CDR3 is TGTGCCAGCAGTGAATGGAGAGGGGGTCAGCCCCAGCATTTT. Its translation: CASSEWRGGQPQHF.

This chain links TRBV28 with TRBJ2-1; the D gene is possibly TRBD1 (5 bases). Per germline, CDR1 MDHEN and CDR2 SYDVKM. The CDR3 totals 16 residues. Trimming took 3 bases from V and 4 from J, leaving 16 bases between them. The CDR3 region is CASSFVLGLTYNEQFF. Here the CDR3 DNA reads TGTGCCAGCAGTTTTGTCCTGGGGCTAACTTACAATGAGCAGTTCTTC.

The rearrangement joins TRBV7-9 to TRBJ2-5, with D unclear. With the DNA end fitting TRBJ2-7 better, the J assignment may be wrong. This CDR3 contains 15 residues. Germline V gives CDR1 SEHNR, CDR2 FQNEAQ (reference sequence). CDR3 residues: CASSPPFRFGYEQYF. CDR3 in DNA: TGTGCCAGCAGCCCGCCCTTCAGGTTCGGCTACGAGCAGTACTTC.

Comments on this clone: A read error may account for a junction end that differs from germline. The CDR3 spells CTSSLDRSHYEQYF. CDR3 sequence (DNA): TGTACCAGCAGCTTAGATCGATCCCACTACGAGCAGTACTTC. The V and J genes are TRBV11-2 and TRBJ2-7; D not resolved. CDR1 is SGHAT, CDR2 FQNNGV, per germline. The CDR3 contains 14 residues.

This chain links TRBV5-6 with TRBJ2-5; TRBD1 or TRBD2 may be the D gene (5 bases each). Germline V gene lookup returns CDR1 SGHDT and CDR2 YYEEEE. The CDR3 covers 11 residues. V was pared by 3 bases and J by 5 bases, with 5 bases between. CDR3 sequence reads: CASSWGETQYF. Written as DNA, the CDR3 is TGTGCCAGCAGCTGGGGGGAGACCCAGTACTTC.

A word on this clone: This clone may be a read error of a much larger clone one base away. The sample contains more than one DNA sequence encoding this CDR3. The V call is TRBV2, the J call TRBJ1-6; 9 nucleotides agree with TRBD1. Germline V gene data show CDR1 as SNHLY and CDR2 as FYNNEI. The CDR3 has 15 residues. CDR3 loop: CASNRRTGDNSPLHF. CDR3 bases: TGCGCCAGCAACCGCCGGACAGGGGATAATTCACCCCTCCACTTT. The full variable domain, in which reference TRBV2 and TRBJ1-6 provide the parts outside the CDR3, is EPEVTQTPSHQVTQMGQEVILRCVPISNHLYFYWYRQILGQKVEFLVSFYNNEISEKSEIFDDQFSVERPDGSNFTLKIRSTKLEDSAMYFCASNRRTGDNSPLHFGNGTRLTVT.

The J gene is TRBJ2-7, the V gene TRBV27; D is possibly TRBD1 (5 bases). This CDR3 has 14 amino acids. V was trimmed by 5 bases and J by 0 bases, leaving 11 bases between them. CDR1 is MNHEY, CDR2 SMNVEV, per germline (reference sequence). CDR3 sequence (DNA): TGTGCCAGCAGTGCATCGACAGTCTCCTACGAGCAGTACTTC. It encodes CASSASTVSYEQYF.

This chain joins TRBV5-8 and TRBJ1-1; D unclear. Germline V gene sequence: CDR1 SGHTS, CDR2 YDEGEE. V lost 6 bases to trimming and J lost 1 base, with 16 bases between them. This CDR3 contains 15 residues. The CDR3 loop is CASTAMRGGNTEAFF. The CDR3 coding sequence is TGTGCCAGCACCGCAATGCGGGGAGGGAACACTGAAGCTTTCTTT.